In this sample, the clone carrying this TCR beta chain turned up a few times. Its antigen is not identified. The sample belongs to a study of blood T cells in healthy people across ages. Study conclusions and caveats: Strong correlation existed between TCR beta diversity and naive T cell percentage. Getting older went along with TCR beta diversity per million T cells dropping roughly linearly.

Unmatched junction bases numbered 5, after V lost 4 bases and J lost 6 bases. Germline V gene lookup returns CDR1 MGHDK and CDR2 SYGVNS. This CDR3 spans 13 amino acids. A sample-barcoded 5' primer and a J-beta primer mix were used in a second PCR of roughly 7 to 11 cycles. TCRdb called the 5' RACE reads again in MiXCR, with one record for every CDR3 protein. Here the sample spans over 700,000 distinct CDR3 sequences, roughly 25% being singletons. These data were likewise used in another study, on T cells of mothers and their children.

The origin of this receptor is a boy aged 10-17 years in good health. Specimen: blood. The chain joins TRBV25-1 to TRBJ2-7; 8 bases line up with TRBD1. The DNA of the CDR3 is TGTGCCAGCAGTGCACCAGGGGGCGTCGAGCAGTACTTC. It translates to CASSAPGGVEQYF.